These T cell receptor beta chains were read from a single sample in a study of T-cell reconstitution after alpha-beta-depleted transplantation in children. TCRdb processed the PCR reads anew with MiXCR; each CDR3 protein has one entry. The sample has approximately 520,000 distinct CDR3 sequences, 11% seen once; the top ten hold approximately 15%. Sequencing was performed on PBMCs, mostly from graft donor cells, taken 180 days after TCRalphabeta/CD19-depleted stem cell transplant. Every receptor here comes from a female patient between 2 and 15 years old who had a stem cell transplant for aplastic anemia, so the T cells may come from the graft donor. CDR3s include the opening cysteine and the closing phenylalanine or tryptophan. D genes are given only for firm matches. Clone size is stated in some rows and not others, as once, few, many or a class when expanded.

j_gene | d_gene | abundance | v_gene | CDR3nt | CDR3aa
TRBJ2-1 | NA | few | TRBV7-9 | TGTGCCAGCAGCCCACCAGGAGGCTTAGGGAATGAGCAGTTCTTC | CASSPPGGLGNEQFF
TRBJ2-1 | TRBD2 | many | TRBV7-6 | TGTGCCAGCAGCTTAGGCGGGGGGTTAAATGAGCAGTTCTTC | CASSLGGGLNEQFF
TRBJ2-7 | TRBD2 | NA | TRBV28 | TGTGCCAGCATTTCTAGCGGGATCCCCTACGAGCAGTACTTC | CASISSGIPYEQYF
TRBJ2-1 | TRBD1 | few | TRBV13 | TGTGCCAGCAGGGCAACAGGGGGCGATTTGCTATACAATGAGCAGTTCTTC | CASRATGGDLLYNEQFF
TRBJ2-7 | TRBD2 | few | TRBV28 | TGTGCCAGCAGTGTCCCGGGACTAAGCTCCTACGAGCAGTACTTC | CASSVPGLSSYEQYF
TRBJ2-3 | NA | NA | TRBV12-3/TRBV12-4 | TGTGCCAGCAGTTTAGCCGAAGACACCTCTAGCACAGATACGCAGTATTTT | CASSLAEDTSSTDTQYF
TRBJ2-3 | TRBD2 | many | TRBV20-1 | TGCAGTGCTCAGGGACTAGCGGGCACAGATACGCAGTATTTT | CSAQGLAGTDTQYF
TRBJ1-1 | NA | many | TRBV25-1 | TGTGCCAGCAGTGACACAATTGAGGGTCCTCGAGAAGCTTTCTTT | CASSDTIEGPREAFF
TRBJ2-7 | TRBD2 | NA | TRBV6-5 | TGTGCCAGCAGTACTAGCGGGAGAGCCTACGAGCAGTACTTC | CASSTSGRAYEQYF
TRBJ1-2 | TRBD1 | few | TRBV7-6 | TGTGCCAGCAGCCCCCGACAGGGGACGGACTATGGCTACACCTTC | CASSPRQGTDYGYTF
TRBJ2-1 | TRBD2 | few | TRBV7-6 | TGTGCCAGCAGCTTAGAAAGCGGGAGTGGGGTCAATGAGCAGTTCTTC | CASSLESGSGVNEQFF
TRBJ1-3 | NA | few | TRBV15 | TGTGCCACCAGCAGATTACGGGACGAAGGGAACACCATATATTTT | CATSRLRDEGNTIYF
TRBJ2-1 | TRBD2 | few | TRBV5-1 | TGCGCCAGCAGCCAAGACGCCGGGACTAGTACCGATGAGCAGTTCTTC | CASSQDAGTSTDEQFF
TRBJ1-1 | TRBD1 | few | TRBV5-1 | TGCGCCAGCAGCCCAAGACAGGGGGTGAACACTGAAGCTTTCTTT | CASSPRQGVNTEAFF
TRBJ1-1 | NA | few | TRBV20-1 | TGCAGTGCTAGAGATATCGGGTTCCTGAACACTGAAGCTTTCTTT | CSARDIGFLNTEAFF
TRBJ2-3 | NA | NA | TRBV9 | TGTGCCAGCAGCGTAGTTAAAGGGCCCCTCAAATTGGATACGCAGTATTTT | CASSVVKGPLKLDTQYF
TRBJ2-1 | TRBD2 | many | TRBV12-3/TRBV12-4 | TGTGCCAGCTTTCGGCGGGAGAGCTCCTACAATGAGCAGTTCTTC | CASFRRESSYNEQFF
TRBJ2-5 | NA | few | TRBV7-9 | TGTGCCAGCAGCCTGCCCACAGGAACAGGAGCCCAAGAGACCCAGTACTTC | CASSLPTGTGAQETQYF
TRBJ2-1 | NA | NA | TRBV5-1 | TGCGCCAGCAGGACGTCTCGCGGGGGACAGAATGAGCAGTTCTTC | CASRTSRGGQNEQFF
TRBJ2-1 | TRBD2 | NA | TRBV19 | TGTGCCAGTAAAGGTAGCGGGAGGGCCTACAATGAGCAGTTCTTC | CASKGSGRAYNEQFF
TRBJ1-5 | TRBD1 | many | TRBV20-1 | TGCAGTGCCAGGACAGGGTTCGGACAGCCCCAGCATTTT | CSARTGFGQPQHF
TRBJ2-5 | NA | many | TRBV29-1 | TGCAGCGTTCTTAAGGGTCGAGAGACCCAGTACTTC | CSVLKGRETQYF
TRBJ1-2 | NA | NA | TRBV12-3/TRBV12-4 | TGTGCCAGCAGCCCCGACAGGAGTCCCTATGGCTACACCTTC | CASSPDRSPYGYTF
TRBJ2-3 | TRBD1 | NA | TRBV25-1 | TGTGCCAGCAGATCCCAGGGATCCAGGGGGCAAGCGGATACGCAGTATTTT | CASRSQGSRGQADTQYF
TRBJ2-1 | TRBD2 | NA | TRBV24-1 | TGTGCCACCAGTGAGACTAGCGGGACCTACAATGAGCAGTTCTTC | CATSETSGTYNEQFF
TRBJ2-1 | NA | few | TRBV29-1 | TGCAGCGTTGAAGATCGGGGAAGAGCCTACAATGAGCAGTTCTTC | CSVEDRGRAYNEQFF
TRBJ2-1 | TRBD2 | NA | TRBV28 | TGTGCCAGCAGTGAACGACTAGCGGGAGTTCAGCAGTTCTTC | CASSERLAGVQQFF
TRBJ2-6 | NA | few | TRBV6-2/TRBV6-3 | TGTGCCAGCACACGCCCCGGAGGGACCCCCAACGTCCTGACTTTC | CASTRPGGTPNVLTF
TRBJ2-3 | TRBD1 | few | TRBV28 | TGTGCCAGCAGTCCTACGGGACAGAGGACAGATACGCAGTATTTT | CASSPTGQRTDTQYF
TRBJ2-5 | NA | NA | TRBV5-1 | TGCGCCAGCAGCCTGGTCGCCGAAGAGACCCAGTACTTC | CASSLVAEETQYF
TRBJ1-5 | NA | NA | TRBV20-1 | TGCAGTGCTAGTGCTTGGTCCTCCGGCAATCAGCCCCAGCATTTT | CSASAWSSGNQPQHF
TRBJ2-7 | NA | many | TRBV20-1 | TGCAGTGCTCAAAGATTCTACGAGCAGTACTTC | CSAQRFYEQYF
TRBJ1-5 | NA | few | TRBV20-1 | TGCAGTGCTCTCCCCCCTTCGGGGAGCAATCAGCCCCAGCATTTT | CSALPPSGSNQPQHF
TRBJ2-3 | NA | NA | TRBV10-3 | TGTGCCATCCAGCGTCGGGAAGCTGCGAATACGCAGTATTTT | CAIQRREAANTQYF
TRBJ2-3 | NA | many | TRBV29-1 | TGCAGCGTTGAAGGTCCTCCGGGCACAGATACGCAGTATTTT | CSVEGPPGTDTQYF
TRBJ2-5 | TRBD1 | many | TRBV12-3/TRBV12-4 | TGTGCCAGCAGTTTAGAAGTCAGGGGGCAGGAGACCCAGTACTTC | CASSLEVRGQETQYF
TRBJ2-5 | NA | NA | TRBV12-3/TRBV12-4 | TGTGCCAGCAGTCACCGGGACACCCAAGAGACCCAGTACTTC | CASSHRDTQETQYF
TRBJ1-4 | NA | NA | TRBV20-1 | TGCAGTGCCTTTACAGACAGTGAAAAACTGTTTTTT | CSAFTDSEKLFF
TRBJ2-5 | NA | NA | TRBV20-1 | TGCAGTGCTAGACGAGGGCCCCGGGAGACCCAGTACTTC | CSARRGPRETQYF
TRBJ2-7 | TRBD2 | few | TRBV9 | TGTGCCAGCAGCGTATCTGCGGGAGAGGACGAGCAGTACTTC | CASSVSAGEDEQYF